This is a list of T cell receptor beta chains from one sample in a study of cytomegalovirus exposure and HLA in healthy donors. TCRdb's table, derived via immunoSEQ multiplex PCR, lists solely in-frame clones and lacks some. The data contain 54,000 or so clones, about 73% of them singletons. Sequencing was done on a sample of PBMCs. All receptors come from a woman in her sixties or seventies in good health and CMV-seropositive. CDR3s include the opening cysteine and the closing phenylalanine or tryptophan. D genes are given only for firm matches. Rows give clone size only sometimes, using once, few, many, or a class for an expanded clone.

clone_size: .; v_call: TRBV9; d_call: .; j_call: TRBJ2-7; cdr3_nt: TGTGCCAGCAGCGTTTCCGGGACTCACGATAACGAGCAGTACTTC; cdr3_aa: CASSVSGTHDNEQYF
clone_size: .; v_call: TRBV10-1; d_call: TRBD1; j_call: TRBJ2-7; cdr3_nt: TGCGCCAGCAGTGAGTCGGGACAGGGCCCTTTCTCCTACGAGCAGTACTTC; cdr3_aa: CASSESGQGPFSYEQYF
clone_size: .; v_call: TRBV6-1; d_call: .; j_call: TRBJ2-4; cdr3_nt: TGTGCCAGCAGTGAAGACATAGCCAAAAACATTCAGTACTTC; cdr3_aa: CASSEDIAKNIQYF
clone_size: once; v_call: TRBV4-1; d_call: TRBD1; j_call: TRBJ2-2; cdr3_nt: TGCGCCAGCAGCCATTTGGGCCAGGGGGAATTGGGTGGCACCGGGGAGCTGTTTTTT; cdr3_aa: CASSHLGQGELGGTGELFF
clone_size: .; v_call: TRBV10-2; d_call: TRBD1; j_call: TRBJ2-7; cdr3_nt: TGCGCCAGCGATGACGGGCTTCAGGGGGCCTACGAGCAGTACTTC; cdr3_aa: CASDDGLQGAYEQYF
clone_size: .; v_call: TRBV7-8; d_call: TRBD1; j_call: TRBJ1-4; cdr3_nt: TGTGCCAGCAGCTTAGGTGGGACAGCTAATGAAAAACTGTTTTTT; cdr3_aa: CASSLGGTANEKLFF
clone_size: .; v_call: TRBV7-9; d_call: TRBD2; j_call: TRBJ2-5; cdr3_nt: TGTGCCAGCAGCTTGGGTCCTAGCGGCCAAGAGACCCAGTACTTC; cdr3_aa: CASSLGPSGQETQYF
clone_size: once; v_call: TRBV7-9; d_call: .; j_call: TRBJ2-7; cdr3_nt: TGTGCCAGCAGCCCCCAGTCCCGGACAGCTGGCTACGAGCAGTACTTC; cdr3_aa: CASSPQSRTAGYEQYF
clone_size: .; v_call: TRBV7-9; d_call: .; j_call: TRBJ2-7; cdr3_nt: TGTTCCGGTGGGGCCCTCGGATCCTACGAGCAGTACTTC; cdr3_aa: CSGGALGSYEQYF
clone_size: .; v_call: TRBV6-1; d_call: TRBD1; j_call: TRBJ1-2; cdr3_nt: TGTGCCAGCAGTGAGGCAGGGGGACCCTATGGCTACACCTTC; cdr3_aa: CASSEAGGPYGYTF
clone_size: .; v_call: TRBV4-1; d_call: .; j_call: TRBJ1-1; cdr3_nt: TGCGCCAGCAGCCAATTGTCAGGGCGGGGGAACACTGAAGCTTTCTTT; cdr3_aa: CASSQLSGRGNTEAFF
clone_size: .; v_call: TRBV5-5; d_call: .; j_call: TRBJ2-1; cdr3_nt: TGTGCCAGCAGCTTGGTAGGACTACACAATGAGCAGTTCTTC; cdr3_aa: CASSLVGLHNEQFF
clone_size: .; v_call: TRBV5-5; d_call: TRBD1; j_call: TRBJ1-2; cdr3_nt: TGTGCCAGCAGCTCACCGGGACAGGGGCTCGATGGCTACACCTTC; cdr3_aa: CASSSPGQGLDGYTF
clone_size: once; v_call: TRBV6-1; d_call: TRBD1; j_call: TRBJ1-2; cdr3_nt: TGTGCCAGCATCGAGAAGGGGGCGAGGGGCTACACCTTC; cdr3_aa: CASIEKGARGYTF
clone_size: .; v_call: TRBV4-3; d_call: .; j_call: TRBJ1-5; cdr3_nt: TGCGCCAGCAGCCAAGATCGGGACATCGGAACGGGGCCCCAGCATTTT; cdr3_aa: CASSQDRDIGTGPQHF
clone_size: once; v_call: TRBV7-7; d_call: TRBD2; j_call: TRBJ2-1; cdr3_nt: TGTGCCAGCAGCCTCTGTCGGGAGGGAGTCCATGAGCAGTTCTTC; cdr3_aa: CASSLCREGVHEQFF
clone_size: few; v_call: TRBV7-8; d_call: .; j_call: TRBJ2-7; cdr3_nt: TGTGCCAGCAGTTCGGGTCCCTCCTACGAGCAGTACTTC; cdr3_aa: CASSSGPSYEQYF
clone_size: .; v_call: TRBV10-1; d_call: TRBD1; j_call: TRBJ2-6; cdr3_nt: TGCGCCAGCAGTTCGACAGGGACTGGGGCCAACGTCCTGACTTTC; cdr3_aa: CASSSTGTGANVLTF
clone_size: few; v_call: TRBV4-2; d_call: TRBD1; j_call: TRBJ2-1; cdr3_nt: TGTGCCAGCAGCCCAGGACAGGGCGGGGTCAATGAGCAGTTCTTC; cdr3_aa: CASSPGQGGVNEQFF
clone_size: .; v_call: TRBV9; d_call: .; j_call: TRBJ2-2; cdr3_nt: TGTGCCAGCAGCCCTCGACAGGTCGGCACCGGGGAGCTGTTTTTT; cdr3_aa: CASSPRQVGTGELFF
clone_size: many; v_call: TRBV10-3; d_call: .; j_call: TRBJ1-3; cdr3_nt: TGTGCCATCACAACGGGACTACAGGGAAACACCATATATTTT; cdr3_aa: CAITTGLQGNTIYF
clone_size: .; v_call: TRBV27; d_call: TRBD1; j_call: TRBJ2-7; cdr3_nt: TGTGCCAGCAAGGGACAGGCGTCAACAAGGGAGCAGTACTTC; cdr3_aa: CASKGQASTREQYF
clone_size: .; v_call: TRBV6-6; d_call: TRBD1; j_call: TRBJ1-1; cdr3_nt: TGTGCCAGCAGTTTGGACAGGGCTTTTACTGAAGCTTTCTTT; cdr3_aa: CASSLDRAFTEAFF
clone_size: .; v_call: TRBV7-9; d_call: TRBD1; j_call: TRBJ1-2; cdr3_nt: TGTTCCAGCAGCTTAGCCGGACAGGGGGCAGGAGGCTACACCTTC; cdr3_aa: CSSSLAGQGAGGYTF
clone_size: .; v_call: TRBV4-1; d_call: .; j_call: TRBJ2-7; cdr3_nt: TGCGCCAGCAGCCAAGTTTGGGCTGACAGAACCTACGAGCAGTACTTC; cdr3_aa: CASSQVWADRTYEQYF
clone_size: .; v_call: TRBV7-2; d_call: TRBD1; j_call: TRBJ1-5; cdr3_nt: TGTGCCAGCAGCCCCCGGACAGGGTTGAGCAATCAGCCCCAGCATTTT; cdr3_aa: CASSPRTGLSNQPQHF
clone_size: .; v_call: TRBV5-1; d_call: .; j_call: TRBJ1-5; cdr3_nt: TGCGCCAGCAGCTCAGGGGCAGGGACCAATCAGCCCCAGCATTTT; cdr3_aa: CASSSGAGTNQPQHF
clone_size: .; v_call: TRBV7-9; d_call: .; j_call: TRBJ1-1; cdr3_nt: TGTGCCAGCAGGCGAGGGGGTTCGGGGAACACTGAAGCTTTCTTT; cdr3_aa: CASRRGGSGNTEAFF
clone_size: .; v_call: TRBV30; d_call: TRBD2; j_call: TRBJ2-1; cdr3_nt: TGTGCCTGGAGTGTTGGGCTAGCGGGACACAATGAGCAGTTCTTC; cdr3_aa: CAWSVGLAGHNEQFF
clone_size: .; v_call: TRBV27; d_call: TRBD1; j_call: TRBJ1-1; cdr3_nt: TGTGCCAGCAGTTATCGCCCATGGACAGGGCCCTTTATGAACACTGAAGCTTTCTTT; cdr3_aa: CASSYRPWTGPFMNTEAFF
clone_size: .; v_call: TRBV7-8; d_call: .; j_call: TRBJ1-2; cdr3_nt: TGTGCCAGCAGCTTAGCCACCGACGGGAATGGCTACACCTTC; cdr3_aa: CASSLATDGNGYTF
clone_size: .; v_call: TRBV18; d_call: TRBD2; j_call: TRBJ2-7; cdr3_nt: TGTGCCAGCTCACCACCCGGTCTAGCGGGGGGGACCTACGAGCAGTACTTC; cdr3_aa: CASSPPGLAGGTYEQYF
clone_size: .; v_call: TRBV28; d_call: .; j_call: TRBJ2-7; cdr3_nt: TGTGCCAGCAGTTTATACTCGATCGTCAGGGACTCAACCTACGAGCAGTACTTC; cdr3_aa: CASSLYSIVRDSTYEQYF
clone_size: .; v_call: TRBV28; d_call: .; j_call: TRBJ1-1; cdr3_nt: TGTGCCAGCAGTTTAACAGGATCGAGCACTGAAGCTTTCTTT; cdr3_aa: CASSLTGSSTEAFF
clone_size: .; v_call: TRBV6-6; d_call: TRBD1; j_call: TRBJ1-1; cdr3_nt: TGTGCCAGCAGTTACCTCTCAGGGGGCGCGGAAGCTTTCTTT; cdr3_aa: CASSYLSGGAEAFF
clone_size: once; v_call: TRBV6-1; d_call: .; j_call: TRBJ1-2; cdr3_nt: TGTGCCAGCAGTGGGTCAGGGGTCTATGGCTACACCTTC; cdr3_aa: CASSGSGVYGYTF
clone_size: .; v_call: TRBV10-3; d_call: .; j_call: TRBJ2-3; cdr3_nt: TGTGCCATCAGTGAGTCATCAGGGTCAGATACGCAGTATTTT; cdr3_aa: CAISESSGSDTQYF
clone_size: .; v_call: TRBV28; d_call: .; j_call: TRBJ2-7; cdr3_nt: TGTGCCAGCGCCACAGCTCAATTAATCTCCTACGAGCAGTACTTC; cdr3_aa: CASATAQLISYEQYF
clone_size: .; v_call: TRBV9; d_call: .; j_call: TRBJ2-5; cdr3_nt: TGTGCCAGCAGCGTAGAGCCAGTCGGAGGCGAGACCCAGTACTTC; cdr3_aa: CASSVEPVGGETQYF
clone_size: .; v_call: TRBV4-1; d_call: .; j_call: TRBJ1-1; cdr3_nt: TGCGCCAGCAGCCCAAGTGGGCAGTCGGCGACTGAAGCTTTCTTT; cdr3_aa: CASSPSGQSATEAFF
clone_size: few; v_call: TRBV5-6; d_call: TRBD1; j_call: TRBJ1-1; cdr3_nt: TGTGCCAGCAGCTTGGGACAGGGAACGACTGAAGCTTTCTTT; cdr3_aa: CASSLGQGTTEAFF
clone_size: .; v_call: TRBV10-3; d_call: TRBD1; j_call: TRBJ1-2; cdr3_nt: TGTGCCATCAGTGACCCCGGGACAGCGGCCGACTTC; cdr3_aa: CAISDPGTAADF
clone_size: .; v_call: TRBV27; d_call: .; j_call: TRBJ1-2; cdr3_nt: TGTGCCAGCAGTTTAACAGGTACCAACTATGGCTACACCTTC; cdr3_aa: CASSLTGTNYGYTF